The TCR beta chain under discussion was sequenced for a study of T cell responses to AZD1222 COVID-19 vaccine. Only in-frame clones appear in the TCRdb table, and some are missing; sequencing was by immunoSEQ multiplex PCR. The repertoire holds some 120,000 clones, with roughly 88% as singletons. Germline-derived CDR1 and CDR2 are SEHNR and FQNEAQ (reference sequence). The trim removed 4 bases at V and 4 bases at J, leaving 8 bases unmatched. The CDR3 contains 15 residues. The V gene is TRBV7-9, the J gene TRBJ2-7, with 9 bases that match TRBD1. The material was peripheral blood, obtained on day 0 of AZD1222 vaccination. The origin of this receptor is an adult in good health. The CDR3 nucleotides read TGTGCCAGCAGCTCACAGCAGGACAGGGGTTACGAGCAGTACTTC. This encodes CASSSQQDRGYEQYF.